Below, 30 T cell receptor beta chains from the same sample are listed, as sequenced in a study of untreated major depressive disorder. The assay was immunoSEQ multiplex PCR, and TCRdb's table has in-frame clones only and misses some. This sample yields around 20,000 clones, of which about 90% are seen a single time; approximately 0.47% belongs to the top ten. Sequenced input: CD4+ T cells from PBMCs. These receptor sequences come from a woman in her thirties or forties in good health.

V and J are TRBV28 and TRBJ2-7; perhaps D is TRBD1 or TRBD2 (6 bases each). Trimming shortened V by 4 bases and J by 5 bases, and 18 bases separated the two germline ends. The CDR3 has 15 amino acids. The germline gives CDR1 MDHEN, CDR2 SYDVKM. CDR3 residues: CASSSHSGGRDEQYF. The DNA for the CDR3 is TGTGCCAGCAGTTCCCATAGTGGGGGGCGGGACGAGCAGTACTTC.

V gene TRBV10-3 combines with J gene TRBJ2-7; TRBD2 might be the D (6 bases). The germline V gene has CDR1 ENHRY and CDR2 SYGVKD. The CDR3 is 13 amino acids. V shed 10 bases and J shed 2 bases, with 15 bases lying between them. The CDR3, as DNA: TGTGCCACCAAAGACCGACTAGCCTACGAGCAGTACTTC. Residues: CATKDRLAYEQYF.

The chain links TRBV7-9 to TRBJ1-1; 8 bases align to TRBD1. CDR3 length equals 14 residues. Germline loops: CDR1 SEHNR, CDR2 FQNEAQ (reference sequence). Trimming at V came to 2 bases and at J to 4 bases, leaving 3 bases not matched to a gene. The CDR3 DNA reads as TGTGCCAGCAGCTTAAACCAGGGGGCCACTGAAGCTTTCTTT. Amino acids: CASSLNQGATEAFF.

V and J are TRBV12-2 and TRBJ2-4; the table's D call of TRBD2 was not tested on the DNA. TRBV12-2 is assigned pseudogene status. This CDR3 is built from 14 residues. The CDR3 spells CASRCGGPRDIQYF. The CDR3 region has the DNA TGTGCAAGTCGCTGTGGAGGGCCTCGGGACATTCAGTACTTC.

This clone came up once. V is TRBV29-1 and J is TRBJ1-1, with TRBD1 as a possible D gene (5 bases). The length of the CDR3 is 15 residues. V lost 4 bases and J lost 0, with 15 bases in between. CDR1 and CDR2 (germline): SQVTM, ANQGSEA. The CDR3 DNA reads TGCAGCGTTGGGGACTTTCGGGTAATGAACACTGAAGCTTTCTTT. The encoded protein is CSVGDFRVMNTEAFF.

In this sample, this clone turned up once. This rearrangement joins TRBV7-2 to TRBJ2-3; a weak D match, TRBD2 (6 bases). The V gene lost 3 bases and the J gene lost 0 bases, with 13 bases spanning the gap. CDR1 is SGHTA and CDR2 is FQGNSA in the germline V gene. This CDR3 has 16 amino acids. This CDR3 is CASSLVTGLSTDTQYF. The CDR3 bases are TGTGCCAGCAGCTTGGTAACCGGACTAAGCACAGATACGCAGTATTTT.

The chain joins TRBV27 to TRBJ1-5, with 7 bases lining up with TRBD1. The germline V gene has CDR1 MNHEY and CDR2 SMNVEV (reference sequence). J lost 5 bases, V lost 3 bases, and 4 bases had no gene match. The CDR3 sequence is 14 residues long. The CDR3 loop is CASSFRDSDQPQHF. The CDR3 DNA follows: TGTGCCAGCAGTTTCCGGGACAGTGATCAGCCCCAGCATTTT.

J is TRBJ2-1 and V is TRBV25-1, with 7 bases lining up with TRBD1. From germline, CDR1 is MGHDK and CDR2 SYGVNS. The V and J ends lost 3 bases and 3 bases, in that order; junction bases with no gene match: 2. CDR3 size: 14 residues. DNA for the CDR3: TGTGCCAGCAGTGATCGGGACAGCTACAATGAGCAGTTCTTC. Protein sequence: CASSDRDSYNEQFF.

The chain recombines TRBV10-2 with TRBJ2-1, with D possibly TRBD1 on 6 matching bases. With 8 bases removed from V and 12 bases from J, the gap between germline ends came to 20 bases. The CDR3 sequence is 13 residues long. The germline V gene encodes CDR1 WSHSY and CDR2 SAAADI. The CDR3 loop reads CASHISGGKVQFF. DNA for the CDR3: TGCGCCAGCCATATTTCTGGGGGCAAGGTGCAGTTCTTC.

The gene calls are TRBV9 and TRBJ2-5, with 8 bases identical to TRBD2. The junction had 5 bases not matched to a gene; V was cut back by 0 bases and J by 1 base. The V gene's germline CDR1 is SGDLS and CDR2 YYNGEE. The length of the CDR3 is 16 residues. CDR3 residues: CASSVGLAGAQETQYF. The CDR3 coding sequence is TGTGCCAGCAGCGTAGGGCTAGCGGGCGCCCAAGAGACCCAGTACTTC.

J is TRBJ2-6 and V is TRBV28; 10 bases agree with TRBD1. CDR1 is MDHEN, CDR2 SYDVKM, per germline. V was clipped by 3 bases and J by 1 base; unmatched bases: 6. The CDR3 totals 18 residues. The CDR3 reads CASSFGDRGKSGANVLTF. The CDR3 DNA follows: TGTGCCAGCAGTTTTGGGGACAGGGGAAAGTCTGGGGCCAACGTCCTGACTTTC. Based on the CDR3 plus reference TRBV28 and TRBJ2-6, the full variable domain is DVKVTQSSRYLVKRTGEKVFLECVQDMDHENMFWYRQDPGLGLRLIYFSYDVKMKEKGDIPEGYSVSREKKERFSLILESASTNQTSMYLCASSFGDRGKSGANVLTFGAGSRLTVL.

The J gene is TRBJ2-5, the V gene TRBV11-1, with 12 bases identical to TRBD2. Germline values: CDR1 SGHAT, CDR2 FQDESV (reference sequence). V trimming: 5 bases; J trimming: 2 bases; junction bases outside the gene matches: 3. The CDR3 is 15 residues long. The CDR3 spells CASSRGLAGQETQYF. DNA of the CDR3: TGTGCCAGCAGCCGAGGACTAGCGGGACAAGAGACCCAGTACTTC.

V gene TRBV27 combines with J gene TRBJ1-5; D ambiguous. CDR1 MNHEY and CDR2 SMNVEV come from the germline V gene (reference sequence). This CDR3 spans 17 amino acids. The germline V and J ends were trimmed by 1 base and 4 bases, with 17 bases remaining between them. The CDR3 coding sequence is TGTGCCAGCAGTTTATTGGCGGCCCGGTGGGCGAATCAGCCCCAGCATTTT. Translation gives CASSLLAARWANQPQHF.

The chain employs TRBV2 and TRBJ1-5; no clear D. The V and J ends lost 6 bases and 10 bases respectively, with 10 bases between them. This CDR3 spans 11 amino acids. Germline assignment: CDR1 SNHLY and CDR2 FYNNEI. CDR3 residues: CASRTVFPQHF. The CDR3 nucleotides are TGTGCCAGCAGAACAGTTTTTCCCCAGCATTTT.

CDR3 loop: CASSQEPWDRPYSNQPQHF. The DNA of the CDR3 is TGCGCCAGCAGCCAAGAGCCCTGGGACAGACCCTATAGCAATCAGCCCCAGCATTTT. V and J are TRBV4-1 and TRBJ1-5; 7 bases align to TRBD1. With 0 bases clipped from V and 0 bases from J, the junction kept 11 bases outside the gene matches. The CDR3 has 19 residues. Germline V lookup: CDR1 MGHRA, CDR2 YSYEKL.

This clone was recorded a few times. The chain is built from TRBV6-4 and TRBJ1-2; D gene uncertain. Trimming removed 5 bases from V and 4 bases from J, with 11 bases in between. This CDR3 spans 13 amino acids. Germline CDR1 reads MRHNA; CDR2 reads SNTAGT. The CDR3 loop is CASSPTYGYGYTF. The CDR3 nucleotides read TGTGCCAGCAGTCCGACATATGGCTATGGCTACACCTTC.

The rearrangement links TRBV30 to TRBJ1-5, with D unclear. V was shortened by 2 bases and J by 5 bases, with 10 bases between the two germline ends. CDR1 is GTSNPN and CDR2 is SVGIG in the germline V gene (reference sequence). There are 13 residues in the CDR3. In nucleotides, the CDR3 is TGTGCCTGGAGTCGGCAGGAACATCAGCCCCAGCATTTT. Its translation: CAWSRQEHQPQHF.

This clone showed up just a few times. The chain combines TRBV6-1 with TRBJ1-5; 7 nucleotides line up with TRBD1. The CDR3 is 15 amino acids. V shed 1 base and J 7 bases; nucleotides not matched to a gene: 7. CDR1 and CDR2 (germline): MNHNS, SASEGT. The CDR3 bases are TGTGCCAGCAGTGAAGTCGGAGGGGGCTCACAGCCCCAGCATTTT. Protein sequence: CASSEVGGGSQPQHF.

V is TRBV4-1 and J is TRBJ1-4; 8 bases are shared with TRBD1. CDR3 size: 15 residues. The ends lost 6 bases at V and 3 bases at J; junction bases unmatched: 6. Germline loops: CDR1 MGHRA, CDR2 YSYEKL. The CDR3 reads CASSRTGGANEKLFF. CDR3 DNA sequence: TGCGCCAGCAGTAGAACAGGGGGAGCTAATGAAAAACTGTTTTTT.

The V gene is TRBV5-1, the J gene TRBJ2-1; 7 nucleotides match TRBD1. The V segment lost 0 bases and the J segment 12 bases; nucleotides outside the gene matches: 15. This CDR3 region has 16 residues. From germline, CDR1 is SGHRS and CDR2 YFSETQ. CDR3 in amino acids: CASSLVGTEFLSVQFF. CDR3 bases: TGCGCCAGCAGCTTGGTAGGGACAGAATTTCTGAGTGTGCAGTTCTTC.

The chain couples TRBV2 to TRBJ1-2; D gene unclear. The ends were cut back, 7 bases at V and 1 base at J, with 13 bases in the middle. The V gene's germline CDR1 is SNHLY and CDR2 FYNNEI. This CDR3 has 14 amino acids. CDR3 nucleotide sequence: TGTGCCAGCACTGGAACATTTTATAACTATGGCTACACCTTC. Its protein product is CASTGTFYNYGYTF. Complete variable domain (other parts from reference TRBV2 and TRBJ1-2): EPEVTQTPSHQVTQMGQEVILRCVPISNHLYFYWYRQILGQKVEFLVSFYNNEISEKSEIFDDQFSVERPDGSNFTLKIRSTKLEDSAMYFCASTGTFYNYGYTFGSGTRLTVV.

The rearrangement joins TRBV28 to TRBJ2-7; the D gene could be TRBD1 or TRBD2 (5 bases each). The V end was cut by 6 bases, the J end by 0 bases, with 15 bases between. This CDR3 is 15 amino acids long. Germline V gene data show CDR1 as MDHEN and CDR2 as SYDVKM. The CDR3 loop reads CASRSGTESSYEQYV. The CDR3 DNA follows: TGTGCCAGCAGATCCGGGACGGAGAGCTCCTACGAGCAGTACGTC.

DNA of the CDR3: TGTGCCACCAGCAGAGATTCGGTTTTTTCACCCCTCCACTTT. Amino acid sequence: CATSRDSVFSPLHF. This chain connects TRBV15 to TRBJ1-6; D is unclear. The CDR3 is 14 amino acids. V lost 0 bases and J lost 9, with 9 bases in between. CDR1 is LNHNV, CDR2 YYDKDF, per germline (reference sequence).

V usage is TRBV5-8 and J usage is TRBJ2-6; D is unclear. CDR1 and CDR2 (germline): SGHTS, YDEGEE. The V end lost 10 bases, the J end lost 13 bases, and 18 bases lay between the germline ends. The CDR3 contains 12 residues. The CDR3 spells CAGQTEPFVLTF. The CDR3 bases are TGTGCCGGTCAGACGGAGCCGTTTGTCCTGACTTTC.

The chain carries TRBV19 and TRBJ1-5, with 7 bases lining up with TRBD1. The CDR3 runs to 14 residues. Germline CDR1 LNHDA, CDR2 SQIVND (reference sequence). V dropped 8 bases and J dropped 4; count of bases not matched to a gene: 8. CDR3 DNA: TGTGCCAGTCGCAACCGGGACAGAAATCAGCCCCAGCATTTT. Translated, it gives CASRNRDRNQPQHF.

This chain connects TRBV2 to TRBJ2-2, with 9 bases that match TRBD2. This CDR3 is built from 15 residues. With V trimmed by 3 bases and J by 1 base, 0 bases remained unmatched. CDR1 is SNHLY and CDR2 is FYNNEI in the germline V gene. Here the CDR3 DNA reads TGTGCCAGCAGTGAGACTAGCGGGAACACCGGGGAGCTGTTTTTT. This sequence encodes CASSETSGNTGELFF. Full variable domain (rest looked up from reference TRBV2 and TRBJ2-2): EPEVTQTPSHQVTQMGQEVILRCVPISNHLYFYWYRQILGQKVEFLVSFYNNEISEKSEIFDDQFSVERPDGSNFTLKIRSTKLEDSAMYFCASSETSGNTGELFFGEGSRLTVL.

Here the CDR3 DNA reads TGTGCCAGCAGTTTACCTGCGGGAGGGCCGAGTGAGCAGTACTTC. As protein: CASSLPAGGPSEQYF. The chain carries TRBV28 and TRBJ2-7, with 9 nucleotides matching TRBD2. V lost 2 bases, J lost 7 bases, and 9 bases stayed unmatched. CDR1 and CDR2 from the germline V gene are MDHEN and SYDVKM. The CDR3 runs 15 residues.

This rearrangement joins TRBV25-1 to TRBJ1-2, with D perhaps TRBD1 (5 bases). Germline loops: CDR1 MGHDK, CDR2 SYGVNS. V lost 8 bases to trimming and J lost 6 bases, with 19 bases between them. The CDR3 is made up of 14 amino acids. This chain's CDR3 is CASAPLGLGDGYTF. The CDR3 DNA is TGTGCCAGCGCCCCTTTGGGACTAGGAGATGGCTACACCTTC.

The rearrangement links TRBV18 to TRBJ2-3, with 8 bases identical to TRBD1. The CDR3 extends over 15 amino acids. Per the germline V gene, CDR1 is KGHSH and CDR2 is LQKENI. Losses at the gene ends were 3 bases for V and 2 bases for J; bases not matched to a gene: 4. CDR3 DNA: TGTGCCAGCTCACCGGGGACAGGTCCCACAGATACGCAGTATTTT. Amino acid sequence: CASSPGTGPTDTQYF.

In DNA, the CDR3 is TGTGCCAGCAGCCCAGAGGGCTACCTTGAAGAGACCCAGTACTTC. Translating it yields CASSPEGYLEETQYF. V and J are TRBV9 and TRBJ2-5; TRBD2 might be the D (5 bases). Trimming took off 4 bases at V and 3 bases at J, with 16 bases between the two ends. The CDR3 sequence is 15 residues long. Per the germline V gene, CDR1 is SGDLS and CDR2 is YYNGEE.